This note documents a single T cell receptor (beta chain) sequence. Its specificity is not known. This PCR relied on a set of 60 Vbeta primers and 13 Jbeta primers. Sequenced by immunoSEQ multiplex PCR; TCRdb stores in-frame clones only, minus some. The profile shows approximately 150,000 clones, about four fifths of them singletons. The record originates from a study of cytomegalovirus exposure and HLA in healthy donors. Findings and limits, study-wide: The productive fraction for most TCR beta V segments was about 87% or about 30% in an earlier analysis.

The CDR3 extends over 15 amino acids. Trimming stripped 0 bases from V and 5 bases from J, with 14 bases between. Germline V gives CDR1 SGHRS, CDR2 YFSETQ. The rearrangement links TRBV5-1 to TRBJ2-5; D perhaps matches TRBD2 (7 bases). The specimen sequenced was PBMCs. The sequence was collected from a woman between 35 and 50 years old in good health and CMV-seropositive. The CDR3 nucleotides are TGCGCCAGCAGCTTGGGTCGGGGGGCCGGGGAGACCCAGTACTTC. Translation: CASSLGRGAGETQYF.